This T cell receptor (beta chain) was recorded in a study of tumor and adjacent non-tumor tissue in lung cancer. Note on this clonotype: The conserved closing phenylalanine or tryptophan is absent in this CDR3, likely reflecting a read error.

CDR3 size: 13 residues. Germline lookup yields CDR1 WSHSY and CDR2 SAAADI. This sample's RNA came from whole unsorted tissue. Three rounds of nested PCR, following a modified ARM-PCR protocol, produced the TCRbeta library. TCRdb re-called the multiplex PCR reads through MiXCR, storing one row per CDR3 protein. The sample shows 65,000 to 75,000 distinct CDR3 sequences, roughly 73% of them seen only once. Material for sequencing was lung tumor tissue. J is TRBJ1-1 and V is TRBV10-2; tentatively, D is TRBD1 (6 bases). The clonotype was recovered from a man aged 55 to 70 with non-small cell lung cancer. CDR3 region: CTRRYRAGTEAFY. The CDR3 DNA is TGCACCAGGAGGTACAGGGCCGGGACTGAAGCTTTCTAT.